This TCR beta chain was documented in a study of T cell responses to AZD1222 COVID-19 vaccine. As for this clone: What it binds is unknown.

Study-level points and caveats: Reportedly, close to half of spike-specific TCRs are directed against unmutated variant regions. AZD1222 recipients seropositive at baseline numbered only 5 or 6. After the peak T cell response, and only then, were repertoires sampled. Vaccine-related CD4 TCRs covered spike, predominating at 160-218 and 743-854.

Assay used: immunoSEQ multiplex PCR; TCRdb lists only in-frame clones, some missing. The sample shows more than 150,000 clones, around 95% of them seen only once. Trimming cost V 5 bases and J 6 bases, with 11 bases left between them. The CDR3 covers 12 residues. Germline assignment: CDR1 GTSNPN and CDR2 SVGIG (reference sequence). V and J are TRBV30 and TRBJ1-5; D may be TRBD1 (5 bases). The sample was peripheral blood, taken on day 0 of AZD1222 vaccination. The clonotype comes from an adult in good health. The CDR3 here is CAWGEGTQPQHF. The CDR3 nucleotides read TGTGCCTGGGGGGAGGGGACTCAGCCCCAGCATTTT.